This TCR beta chain was retrieved from a study of cytomegalovirus exposure and HLA in healthy donors. Looking at the study overall: Previous work identified 117 million unique TCR beta sequences from around 200 million T cells. Notes on the study in general: V- and J-gene trimming of TCR beta was linked (in a later analysis) to a missense DCLRE1C variant.

The PCR had 60 Vbeta and 13 Jbeta primers. Assay: immunoSEQ multiplex PCR; the TCRdb copy retains only in-frame clones and omits some. The table includes about 43,000 clones, 63% detected once. V shed 1 base and J 0 bases; nucleotides not matched to a gene: 1. CDR3 length: 15 residues. Germline values: CDR1 LNHDA, CDR2 SQIVND (reference sequence). As regards this clone: Its specificity is unknown.

This TCR was recovered from a man in his fifties or sixties in good health and CMV-seropositive. Sequencing was done on a sample of PBMCs. The J gene is TRBJ2-7, the V gene TRBV19; 9 bases agree with TRBD1. In DNA form, the CDR3 reads TGTGCCAGTAGTATAGGGACAGGGGCCTCCTACGAGCAGTACTTC. Its translation is CASSIGTGASYEQYF.